Following are 2 T cell receptor beta chains from one sample sequenced in a study of cytomegalovirus exposure and HLA in healthy donors. Clones were sequenced by immunoSEQ multiplex PCR, and TCRdb holds only the in-frame ones, with some missing. This table has some 80,000 clones, less than 96% appearing once. Sequencing was carried out using PBMCs. The source is a man aged 18 to 29 in good health and CMV-seropositive.

J is TRBJ2-2 and V is TRBV5-1; 8 bases match TRBD2. This CDR3 spans 16 amino acids. V lost 0 bases to trimming and J lost 1 base; unmatched junction nucleotides: 2. Germline V gene data show CDR1 as SGHRS and CDR2 as YFSETQ. The CDR3: CASSLDGRGNTGELFF. The CDR3 region has the DNA TGCGCCAGCAGCTTGGACGGGAGGGGGAACACCGGGGAGCTGTTTTTT.

The chain employs TRBV19 and TRBJ2-7; 14 bases fit TRBD2. The CDR3 has 16 amino acids. Germline V lookup: CDR1 LNHDA, CDR2 SQIVND (reference sequence). V lost 4 bases to trimming and J lost 2 bases; unmatched junction nucleotides: 4. The CDR3 nucleotides read TGTGCCAGTAGTACCGGACTAGCGGGAGGCACCTACGAGCAGTACTTC. Residues: CASSTGLAGGTYEQYF.